The 28 T cell receptor beta chains below all came from one sample that was sequenced in a study of T-cell reconstitution after alpha-beta-depleted transplantation in children. Unique molecular identifiers were incorporated when the TCRbeta library was constructed. Each CDR3 protein gets one entry after TCRdb re-called the PCR reads with MiXCR. The sample yields 150,000 to 250,000 distinct CDR3 sequences, 6.3% seen once. The starting material was PBMCs, obtained before TCRalphabeta/CD19-depleted stem cell transplant. These receptors were collected from a girl under three years old with combined immunodeficiency, due to receive a stem cell transplant.

This clonotype was counted ten times or more. The chain joins TRBV4-3 to TRBJ2-1; 14 nucleotides align to TRBD2. The trim removed 3 bases at V and 0 bases at J, leaving 10 bases unmatched. Germline V gene sequence: CDR1 LGHNA, CDR2 YSLEER. This CDR3 comprises 20 residues. The CDR3, as DNA: TGCGCCAGCAGCCAGTCTTCGGGACTAGCGGGAGTATACTCCTACAATGAGCAGTTCTTC. It translates to CASSQSSGLAGVYSYNEQFF.

At least ten counts were recorded for this clonotype. The chain uses TRBV7-8 and TRBJ2-7; D gene uncertain. CDR3 length equals 12 residues. CDR1 and CDR2 from the germline V gene are SGHVS and FQNEAQ. With 5 bases removed from V and 5 bases from J, the gap between germline ends came to 10 bases. CDR3 region: CASSRRADEQYF. Here the CDR3 DNA reads TGTGCCAGCAGCCGCCGGGCTGACGAGCAGTACTTC.

The chain joins TRBV7-6 to TRBJ2-1; 10 nucleotides line up with TRBD2. The trim removed 3 bases at V and 3 bases at J, leaving 5 bases unmatched. Germline CDR1 reads SGHVS; CDR2 reads FNYEAQ. This CDR3 comprises 16 residues. The CDR3: CASSLTSGSLYNEQFF. The CDR3 DNA reads as TGTGCCAGCAGCTTGACTAGCGGGTCTCTCTACAATGAGCAGTTCTTC.

This chain uses TRBV7-6 with TRBJ2-7; TRBD2 might be the D (6 bases). V lost 5 bases, J lost 1 base, and 18 bases lay in between. CDR1 and CDR2 from the germline V gene are SGHVS and FNYEAQ. The CDR3 has 16 amino acids. CDR3 residues: CASSPGGGLESYEQYF. The CDR3 DNA reads as TGTGCCAGCAGCCCCGGGGGTGGGCTGGAGTCCTACGAGCAGTACTTC.

This clonotype was picked up many times. This chain connects TRBV10-3 to TRBJ2-1, with 9 bases identical to TRBD2. The trim removed 6 bases at V and 4 bases at J, leaving 4 bases unmatched. The CDR3 length is 14 residues. Germline V gene sequence: CDR1 ENHRY, CDR2 SYGVKD. The CDR3 DNA sequence: TGTGCCATCAGCGGGACTAGCAGTTACAATGAGCAGTTCTTC. Translated: CAISGTSSYNEQFF.

This sequence joins TRBV7-3 and TRBJ2-1; 7 positions match TRBD2. The germline V gene has CDR1 SGHTA and CDR2 FQGTGA. The CDR3 extends over 14 amino acids. V was pared by 0 bases and J by 9 bases, with 5 bases of the junction left unmatched. CDR3 nucleotide sequence: TGTGCCAGCAGCTTAACTGGGCGGGGGAGTGAGCAGTTCTTC. This translates into CASSLTGRGSEQFF.

This clonotype has ten or more counts. This chain joins TRBV7-8 and TRBJ2-1; D is possibly TRBD1 (6 bases). V was shortened by 4 bases and J by 6 bases, with 16 bases between the two germline ends. The CDR3 totals 15 residues. Germline V gene lookup returns CDR1 SGHVS and CDR2 FQNEAQ. The CDR3 DNA reads TGTGCCAGCAGCTCCGGTGCAGGGGCAATCAATGAGCAGTTCTTC. This gives the protein CASSSGAGAINEQFF.

This chain connects TRBV20-1 to TRBJ2-5, with TRBD2 matching over 7 bases. The CDR3 is 13 amino acids. V shed 1 base, J shed 5 bases, and the junction held 4 bases outside the gene matches. Germline values: CDR1 DFQATT, CDR2 SNEGSKA (reference sequence). CDR3 nucleotide sequence: TGCAGTGCTAGAGGAGAGCGGGACGAGACCCAGTACTTC. It codes for CSARGERDETQYF.

In its sample, this clonotype was seen many times. The chain carries TRBV20-1 and TRBJ2-1; 10 bases are a match to TRBD2. The length of the CDR3 is 16 residues. The V segment lost 0 bases and the J segment 8 bases; nucleotides outside the gene matches: 10. Per germline, CDR1 DFQATT and CDR2 SNEGSKA (reference sequence). The DNA for the CDR3 is TGCAGTGCTAGAGATCGTCAGAAACTAGCGGGATATGAGCAGTTCTTC. Amino acid sequence: CSARDRQKLAGYEQFF.

Details on this clonotype: A much larger clone lies a single base off, so this may be a read error. This chain joins TRBV3-1 and TRBJ2-7, with 9 bases that match TRBD1. Germline-derived CDR1 and CDR2 are LGHDT and YNNKEL (reference sequence). CDR3 length equals 13 residues. DNA for the CDR3: TGTGCCAGCTCACAGGGGGCTTTCTACGACCAGTACTTC. Encoded protein: CASSQGAFYDQYF.

This clonotype was picked up many times. The V gene is TRBV19, the J gene TRBJ2-1; no firm D call. Trimming pared 3 bases from V and 5 bases from J, leaving 17 bases between. CDR1 is LNHDA and CDR2 is SQIVND in the germline V gene (reference sequence). CDR3 length: 16 residues. CDR3 sequence (DNA): TGTGCCAGTAGTATTTGGTACTTCAAATACGACAATGAGCAGTTCTTC. This translates into CASSIWYFKYDNEQFF.

Ten or more counts support this clonotype. In nucleotides, the CDR3 is TGTGCCAGCAGCAAATGTGGACCGGGGGGGCCCACAGAGACCCAGTACTTC. It translates to CASSKCGPGGPTETQYF. This rearrangement joins TRBV21-1 to TRBJ2-5; the table's D call, TRBD1, has no DNA check behind it. TRBV21-1 is a pseudogene. This CDR3 is built from 17 residues.

This clonotype was counted ten times or more. One end of the junction fails to match germline, which may point to a read error. The J gene is TRBJ2-3, the V gene TRBV7-8, with TRBD2 matching over 13 bases. The length of the CDR3 is 16 residues. Germline V gives CDR1 SGHVS, CDR2 FQNEAQ. CDR3 DNA sequence: TGTGCCAGCAGCCTAAGGACTAGCGGGGGCACAGATACGCATTATTTT. Protein product: CASSLRTSGGTDTHYF.

This clonotype was found many times. The V and J genes are TRBV7-6 and TRBJ2-2, with 7 bases that match TRBD2. Germline V lookup: CDR1 SGHVS, CDR2 FNYEAQ. This CDR3 has 18 amino acids. J gave up 2 bases and V 4 bases, and 13 bases lay outside the gene matches. The CDR3 bases are TGTGCCAGCAGCTCGTCCATATGGACTAGAGGAAACACCGGGGAGCTGTTTTTT. Encoded protein: CASSSSIWTRGNTGELFF.

This clonotype was seen repeatedly, ten times or more. Germline is not matched at one junction end, which may reflect a read error. The chain carries TRBV7-7 and TRBJ2-1; no clear D gene. Germline lookup yields CDR1 SSHAT and CDR2 FNYEAQ (reference sequence). This CDR3 spans 13 amino acids. The chain's CDR3 is CASSLVLADEQFF. The CDR3 DNA follows: TGTGCTAGCAGCTTAGTGTTGGCGGATGAGCAGTTCTTC.

This clonotype was counted ten times or more. V gene TRBV7-9 combines with J gene TRBJ2-1; D unresolved. Germline assignment: CDR1 SEHNR and CDR2 FQNEAQ (reference sequence). There are 13 residues in the CDR3. V was clipped by 2 bases and J by 7 bases, with 9 bases between them. DNA for the CDR3: TGTGCCAGCAGCTTATCTAGGGTGAATGAGCAGTTCTTC. Its protein is CASSLSRVNEQFF.

This clonotype was counted many times. The chain couples TRBV4-1 to TRBJ2-1, with D possibly being TRBD1 or TRBD2 (5 bases each). This CDR3 is built from 15 residues. Looked up from germline, CDR1 is MGHRA and CDR2 is YSYEKL. Trimming removed 0 bases at V and 7 bases at J, with 13 bases between. CDR3: CASSQEPGPQNEQFF. CDR3 DNA: TGCGCCAGCAGCCAAGAACCGGGGCCCCAAAATGAGCAGTTCTTC.

Many counts were recorded for this clonotype. The rearrangement uses TRBV18 and TRBJ2-1; perhaps TRBD2 as D (6 bases). Deletions cut 5 bases from V and 5 bases from J, with 10 bases between. CDR3 length equals 13 residues. Per the germline V gene, CDR1 is KGHSH and CDR2 is LQKENI. The DNA of the CDR3 is TGTGCCAGCTCAGGAGGGAGCCACAATGAGCAGTTCTTC. This gives the protein CASSGGSHNEQFF.

The chain carries TRBV14 and TRBJ2-7, with 9 positions matching TRBD2. From germline, CDR1 is SGHDN and CDR2 FVKESK. CDR3 length: 15 amino acids. The ends lost 6 bases at V and 4 bases at J; junction bases unmatched: 10. The CDR3 sequence is CASRLTSGPLYEQYF. CDR3 DNA: TGTGCCAGCAGACTGACTAGCGGACCATTGTACGAGCAGTACTTC.

Ten or more counts support this clonotype. This chain connects TRBV7-9 to TRBJ1-1, with TRBD1 matching 7 bases. This CDR3 contains 14 residues. The J segment lost 4 bases and the V segment lost 2 bases, leaving 4 bases of the junction unmatched. Per germline, CDR1 SEHNR and CDR2 FQNEAQ (reference sequence). The CDR3 DNA reads as TGTGCCAGCAGCTTATCTGCAGGGGGCACTGAAGCTTTCTTT. Its translation: CASSLSAGGTEAFF.

This clonotype was observed at least ten times. The chain links TRBV7-8 to TRBJ2-5; D possibly corresponds to TRBD1 (5 bases). The CDR3 extends over 16 amino acids. Germline V gene data show CDR1 as SGHVS and CDR2 as FQNEAQ. Trimming took 2 bases from V and 1 from J, leaving 14 bases between them. The CDR3 coding sequence is TGTGCCAGCAGCTTATTCGGTGTAGGGGTCCAAGAGACCCAGTACTTC. It yields the protein CASSLFGVGVQETQYF.

This clonotype was picked up many times. The chain couples TRBV29-1 to TRBJ2-1, with no clear D. Germline CDR1 and CDR2: SQVTM and ANQGSEA. Between the trimmed V and J ends, which lost 7 bases and 0 bases, there was a span of 10 bases. This CDR3 has 13 amino acids. The CDR3 coding sequence is TGCAGCGCCCAGACTCCCTCCTACAATGAGCAGTTCTTC. This translates into CSAQTPSYNEQFF.

This clonotype was seen many times. J is TRBJ1-1 and V is TRBV5-1; possible D gene TRBD1, 5 bases. The V gene's germline CDR1 is SGHRS and CDR2 YFSETQ. The CDR3 is 14 residues long. V dropped 1 base and J dropped 4 bases, with 11 bases sitting between them. Here the CDR3 DNA reads TGCGCCAGCAGCTTGATGAGGGGCGCCACTGAAGCTTTCTTT. Residues: CASSLMRGATEAFF.

To note about this clonotype: This could be a read error, since a much larger clone is one nucleotide away. The CDR3 loop reads CSAGAENEIYEQYF. Here the CDR3 DNA reads TGCAGTGCTGGGGCAGAAAATGAGATCTACGAGCAGTACTTC. The chain employs TRBV20-1 and TRBJ2-7; D may be TRBD1 (5 bases). The V end was cut by 5 bases, the J end by 3 bases, with 17 bases between. The germline V gene encodes CDR1 DFQATT and CDR2 SNEGSKA (reference sequence). CDR3 length: 14 residues.

This clonotype came up many times. The chain joins TRBV6-5 to TRBJ2-3; D is unclear. The V and J ends lost 2 bases and 7 bases respectively, with 7 bases between them. The germline V gene encodes CDR1 MNHEY and CDR2 SVGAGI. This CDR3 spans 12 amino acids. The CDR3 is CASSYDINTQYF. CDR3 coding DNA: TGTGCCAGCAGTTACGACATTAATACGCAGTATTTT.

The rearrangement joins TRBV7-9 to TRBJ2-1, with 14 bases lining up with TRBD2. CDR1 SEHNR and CDR2 FQNEAQ come from the germline V gene (reference sequence). This CDR3 has 19 amino acids. With V trimmed by 3 bases and J by 2 bases, 9 bases remained unmatched. The chain's CDR3 is CASSLFGTSGSPPYNEQFF. CDR3 DNA: TGTGCCAGCAGCTTGTTCGGGACTAGCGGGAGCCCCCCCTACAATGAGCAGTTCTTC.

This clonotype was detected ten times or more. This chain uses TRBV9 with TRBJ2-1; 11 bases line up with TRBD2. The CDR3 runs 20 residues. Germline CDR1 SGDLS, CDR2 YYNGEE. The J segment lost 0 bases and the V segment lost 4 bases, leaving 15 bases of the junction unmatched. The CDR3 region is CASSPPRGLAGDSSYNEQFF. The CDR3 bases are TGTGCCAGCAGCCCACCGAGAGGACTAGCGGGTGATAGCTCCTACAATGAGCAGTTCTTC.

In DNA form, the CDR3 reads TGTGCCACCAGCACCTTAAGCGGACGCAGCTCCTACGAGCAGTACTTC. It is translated as CATSTLSGRSSYEQYF. The chain couples TRBV15 to TRBJ2-7, with a tentative D call TRBD2 (5 bases). Germline V gene lookup returns CDR1 LNHNV and CDR2 YYDKDF (reference sequence). CDR3 length equals 16 residues. V was clipped by 4 bases and J by 0 bases, with 16 bases between them. Full variable domain (rest looked up from reference TRBV15 and TRBJ2-7): DAMVIQNPRYQVTQFGKPVTLSCSQTLNHNVMYWYQQKSSQAPKLLFHYYDKDFNNEADTPDNFQSRRPNTSFCFLDIRSPGLGDTAMYLCATSTLSGRSSYEQYFGPGTRLTVT.